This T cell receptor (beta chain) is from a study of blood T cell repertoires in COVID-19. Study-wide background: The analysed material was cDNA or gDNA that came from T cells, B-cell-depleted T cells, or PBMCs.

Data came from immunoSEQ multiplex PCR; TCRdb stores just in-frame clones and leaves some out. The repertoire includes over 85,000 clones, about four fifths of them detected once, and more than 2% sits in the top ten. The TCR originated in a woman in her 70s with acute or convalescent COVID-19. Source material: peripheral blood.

The CDR3 DNA is TGCGCCAGCAGCCGCGACGTGCAACTAGCGGGGTTATTCGATACGCAGTATTTT. It yields the protein CASSRDVQLAGLFDTQYF. The gene calls are TRBV5-1 and TRBJ2-3; 10 bases are a match to TRBD2. The CDR3 is 18 amino acids. Germline CDR1 reads SGHRS; CDR2 reads YFSETQ. J was trimmed by 6 bases and V by 4 bases; bases with no gene match: 17.